This T cell receptor beta chain is drawn from a study of identical twins. TCRdb analysed the 5' RACE reads with MiXCR anew, one entry per CDR3 protein. The sample includes roughly 690,000 distinct CDR3 sequences, approximately 6.1% seen only once; the top ten take 1.5% to 2%. The table lists this clonotype with many counts. Losses at the gene ends were 5 bases for V and 5 bases for J; bases not matched to a gene: 10. The CDR3 loop spans 15 amino acids. V usage is TRBV12-3 or TRBV12-4 and J usage is TRBJ2-5; TRBD1 matches 8 bases. This receptor was obtained from a man aged 18 to 29 in good health. Sequences were obtained from naive T cells sorted from blood. The CDR3 DNA reads TGTGCCAGCAGTGCCGGGACAGGTGGGAAGGAGACCCAGTACTTC. It translates to CASSAGTGGKETQYF.